One sample yielded the 3 T cell receptor beta chains listed below, sequenced in a study of blood T cell repertoires in COVID-19. Assay used: immunoSEQ multiplex PCR; TCRdb lists only in-frame clones, some missing. The sample lists tens of thousands of clones, 91% seen once, with 3.1% in the top ten. Material for sequencing was peripheral blood. These receptors all come from an older woman with active COVID-19.

This chain links TRBV29-1 with TRBJ2-5, with 8 positions matching TRBD1. The V and J ends lost 7 bases and 3 bases, in that order; junction bases with no gene match: 10. This CDR3 contains 14 residues. Looked up from germline, CDR1 is SQVTM and CDR2 is ANQGSEA. CDR3 sequence (DNA): TGCAGCGGTGCCGAGGGACAGGTGGAAGAGACCCAGTACTTC. Protein: CSGAEGQVEETQYF. Drawing the rest from reference TRBV29-1 and TRBJ2-5, the complete variable domain is SAVISQKPSRDICQRGTSLTIQCQVDSQVTMMFWYRQQPGQSLTLIATANQGSEATYESGFVIDKFPISRPNLTFSTLTVSNMSPEDSSIYLCSGAEGQVEETQYFGPGTRLLVL.

The chain links TRBV9 to TRBJ2-2; TRBD2 matches 13 bases. V dropped 4 bases and J dropped 7; count of bases not matched to a gene: 13. CDR1 SGDLS and CDR2 YYNGEE come from the germline V gene. CDR3 length equals 18 residues. In DNA form, the CDR3 reads TGTGCCAGCAGCTCCGGACTAGCGGGAGTTGGGTTCGTCGGGGAGCTGTTTTTT. Amino acid sequence: CASSSGLAGVGFVGELFF.

This clone has a single count. The J gene is TRBJ2-7, the V gene TRBV28; 13 bases fit TRBD2. Germline loops: CDR1 MDHEN, CDR2 SYDVKM. The CDR3 is 16 amino acids. V dropped 5 bases and J dropped 3; count of bases not matched to a gene: 7. In DNA, the CDR3 is TGTGCCAGCAGTCATACTAGCGGGAGGGCCGACTACGAGCAGTACTTC. This sequence encodes CASSHTSGRADYEQYF.